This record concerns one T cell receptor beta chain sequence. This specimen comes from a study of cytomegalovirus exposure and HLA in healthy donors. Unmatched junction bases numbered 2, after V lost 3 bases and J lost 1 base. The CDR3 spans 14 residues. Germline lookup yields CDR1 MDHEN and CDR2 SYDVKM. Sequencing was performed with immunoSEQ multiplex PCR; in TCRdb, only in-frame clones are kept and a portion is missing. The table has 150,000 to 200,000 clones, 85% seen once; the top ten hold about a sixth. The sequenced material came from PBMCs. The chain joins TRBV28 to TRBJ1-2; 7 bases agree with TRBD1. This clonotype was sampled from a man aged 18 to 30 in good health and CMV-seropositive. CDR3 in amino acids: CASSFQGGNYGYTF. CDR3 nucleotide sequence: TGTGCCAGCAGTTTCCAGGGGGGTAACTATGGCTACACCTTC.